These 32 T cell receptor beta chains came from one sample sequenced in a study of blood T cells in healthy people across ages. Then a second PCR, running roughly 7 to 11 cycles, was carried out with a sample-barcoded 5' primer and a J-beta primer mix. One entry per CDR3 protein results from TCRdb running MiXCR on the 5' RACE reads. The sample contains roughly 680,000 distinct CDR3 sequences, 49% of which appear only once. Input material: blood. These receptors originate from a woman aged 55-70 years in good health.

This clonotype was found once. At one of its ends the junction is not consistent with the germline gene, which may arise from a read error. The rearrangement links TRBV10-3 to TRBJ1-6; D not resolved. Germline CDR1 ENHRY, CDR2 SYGVKD. The CDR3 length is 13 residues. The CDR3 nucleotides are TGTGCCATCGGTGAGGATTCGCGTTCACCCCTCCACTTT. The encoded protein is CAIGEDSRSPLHF.

The sample holds a few counts of this clonotype. The gene calls are TRBV7-3 and TRBJ2-3; the match to TRBD1 covers 7 bases. The germline V gene encodes CDR1 SGHTA and CDR2 FQGTGA. This CDR3 is built from 18 residues. V trimming: 1 base; J trimming: 4 bases; junction bases outside the gene matches: 14. Written as DNA, the CDR3 is TGTGCCAGCAGCTTAATACCCCGGGACAGTAATAAGGCAGATACGCAGTATTTT. This gives the protein CASSLIPRDSNKADTQYF.

This clonotype was found a few times. V gene TRBV20-1 combines with J gene TRBJ2-7, with TRBD2 as a possible D gene (5 bases). V was pared by 0 bases and J by 6 bases, with 24 bases between. CDR3 length equals 17 residues. Germline V gives CDR1 DFQATT, CDR2 SNEGSKA (reference sequence). CDR3 coding DNA: TGCAGTGCTAGAGAGGGAGAGACTGGCTCGAGAAGACTCGAGCAGTACTTC. Protein: CSAREGETGSRRLEQYF.

The chain carries TRBV20-1 and TRBJ2-7; 14 nucleotides agree with TRBD2. J gave up 4 bases and V 7 bases, and 6 bases lay outside the gene matches. The CDR3 loop spans 14 amino acids. The V gene's germline CDR1 is DFQATT and CDR2 SNEGSKA (reference sequence). CDR3 in DNA: TGCAGTGTTCCGGGACTAGCGGGAGATTACGAGCAGTACTTC. Translation: CSVPGLAGDYEQYF.

This clonotype has only one observation. The chain joins TRBV6-2 or TRBV6-3 to TRBJ2-3; TRBD2 is a possible D gene (7 bases). Germline lookup yields CDR1 MNHEY and CDR2 SVGEGT. This CDR3 spans 15 amino acids. The germline V and J ends were trimmed by 9 bases and 3 bases, with 19 bases remaining between them. CDR3 sequence: CASLRGAGDTDTQYF. The CDR3 region has the DNA TGTGCCAGTCTAAGGGGGGCGGGAGATACAGATACGCAGTATTTT.

This clonotype came up once. Mismatch with germline at one junction end may stem from a read error. This rearrangement joins TRBV27 to TRBJ2-1; weak D call: TRBD2 (6 bases). Germline V gene lookup returns CDR1 MNHEY and CDR2 SMNVEV (reference sequence). The CDR3 length is 15 residues. In DNA form, the CDR3 reads TGTACCAGCAGGGCTAGCGCCAACCCCTACAATGAGCAGTTCTTC. Protein product: CTSRASANPYNEQFF.

The chain joins TRBV11-2 to TRBJ2-4; 10 nucleotides match TRBD2. The DNA end favors TRBJ2-7, so the J call may be wrong. Germline V CDR1 and CDR2: SGHAT, FQNNGV. The CDR3 is made up of 15 amino acids. The CDR3 sequence: CASSLRLAGVSEQYF. CDR3 DNA: TGTGCCAGCAGCTTACGGCTAGCGGGAGTGAGCGAGCAGTACTTC.

The chain has TRBV20-1 and TRBJ2-1; 7 positions match TRBD1. The CDR3 runs to 15 residues. Germline-derived CDR1 and CDR2 are DFQATT and SNEGSKA (reference sequence). V lost 3 bases to trimming and J lost 0 bases; unmatched junction nucleotides: 5. The CDR3: CSARTGRSSYNEQFF. The CDR3, as DNA: TGCAGTGCTAGGACAGGGAGATCCTCCTACAATGAGCAGTTCTTC.

This clonotype was counted only a few times. The CDR3 here is CASSSYPGRYEQYF. CDR3 bases: TGTGCCAGCAGTTCTTACCCGGGAAGATACGAGCAGTACTTC. The chain has TRBV27 and TRBJ2-7; perhaps TRBD2 as D (5 bases). V lost 4 bases, J lost 4 bases, and 14 bases lay in between. Germline CDR1 and CDR2: MNHEY and SMNVEV (reference sequence). CDR3 length: 14 amino acids.

V usage is TRBV4-3 and J usage is TRBJ2-1, with 10 positions matching TRBD1. Germline loops: CDR1 LGHNA, CDR2 YSLEER. The CDR3 runs 15 residues. Germline trimming cut 4 bases from V and 10 bases from J; bases unmatched to any gene: 10. The CDR3: CASSREVGQGYEQFF. The DNA of the CDR3 is TGCGCCAGCAGCCGAGAAGTGGGACAGGGGTACGAGCAGTTCTTC.

V and J are TRBV25-1 and TRBJ2-7, with D unclear. This CDR3 has 15 amino acids. Trimming took 2 bases from V and 3 from J, leaving 14 bases between them. Germline lookup yields CDR1 MGHDK and CDR2 SYGVNS. The CDR3 region is CASSEGIGRLYEQYF. The CDR3 region has the DNA TGTGCCAGCAGTGAAGGTATAGGACGACTCTACGAGCAGTACTTC.

There are a few counts of this clonotype. The gene calls are TRBV18 and TRBJ1-5, with D possibly being TRBD1 (6 bases). Trimming removed 4 bases at V and 4 bases at J, with 14 bases between. Germline V gene sequence: CDR1 KGHSH, CDR2 LQKENI. The CDR3 is made up of 15 amino acids. CDR3 nucleotide sequence: TGTGCCAGCTCACTGCTGGGGGGCGGAAATCAGCCCCAGCATTTT. It encodes CASSLLGGGNQPQHF.

This clonotype was observed a few times. The V gene is TRBV20-1, the J gene TRBJ1-1, with 8 bases fitting TRBD1. V was clipped by 6 bases and J by 4 bases; unmatched bases: 10. The CDR3 totals 14 residues. Germline V gives CDR1 DFQATT, CDR2 SNEGSKA (reference sequence). CDR3 DNA: TGCAGTGCCCGTGGGACAGGCTTGGGCACTGAAGCTTTCTTT. Translating it yields CSARGTGLGTEAFF.

The chain uses TRBV7-2 and TRBJ1-4; D not resolved. Trimming pared 0 bases from V and 4 bases from J, leaving 6 bases between. The CDR3 has 14 amino acids. Germline V lookup: CDR1 SGHTA, CDR2 FQGNSA. The CDR3 sequence: CASSLAQINEKLFF. The CDR3 DNA sequence: TGTGCCAGCAGCTTAGCACAGATTAATGAAAAACTGTTTTTT.

As regards this clonotype: One base away lies a much larger clone, so this may be a sequencing read error. The J gene is TRBJ2-3, the V gene TRBV20-1; no clear D. CDR3 length: 13 residues. The germline V gene encodes CDR1 DFQATT and CDR2 SNEGSKA (reference sequence). V lost 6 bases to trimming and J lost 6 bases, with 16 bases between them. DNA of the CDR3: TGCAGTGCCCTTGACCTTGAGACCGATACGCAGTATTTT. Translation: CSALDLETDTQYF.

This clonotype was counted between two and nine times. The CDR3 nucleotides read TGCAGTGTAGCTAATGCAGGGAGTAGCAATCAGCCCCAGCATTTT. Its translation: CSVANAGSSNQPQHF. The chain couples TRBV20-1 to TRBJ1-5; maybe TRBD1 (5 bases). The CDR3 contains 15 residues. Germline CDR1 is DFQATT and CDR2 is SNEGSKA (reference sequence). Trimming took off 7 bases at V and 0 bases at J, with 16 bases between the two ends.

This clonotype was seen a few times. The chain has TRBV7-2 and TRBJ2-7; D unclear. This CDR3 spans 15 amino acids. V was clipped by 3 bases and J by 0 bases, with 12 bases between them. Germline assignment: CDR1 SGHTA and CDR2 FQGNSA. CDR3 DNA sequence: TGTGCCAGCAGCTTCCGGGCACGGCCCTCCTACGAGCAGTACTTC. This gives the protein CASSFRARPSYEQYF.

This clonotype came up a few times. The rearrangement links TRBV5-1 to TRBJ2-7, with TRBD2 matching 9 bases. Unmatched junction bases numbered 12, after V lost 4 bases and J lost 4 bases. The germline gives CDR1 SGHRS, CDR2 YFSETQ. The CDR3 is made up of 16 amino acids. The CDR3 loop is CASSPTPTSGAYEQYF. In DNA form, the CDR3 reads TGCGCCAGCAGCCCTACCCCGACTAGCGGAGCTTACGAGCAGTACTTC.

V usage is TRBV12-3 or TRBV12-4 and J usage is TRBJ2-3, with D unresolved. This CDR3 comprises 11 residues. V was clipped by 9 bases and J by 4 bases, with 8 bases between them. Here the CDR3 reads CARSRADTQYF. CDR3 coding DNA: TGTGCCAGAAGTAGAGCAGATACGCAGTATTTT.

The CDR3, as DNA: TGTGCCAGCAGCCCAGGAGGGTCCCGCCCATACAATGAGCAGTTCTTC. Encoded protein: CASSPGGSRPYNEQFF. The chain links TRBV3-1 to TRBJ2-1; weak D call: TRBD2 (6 bases). V was pared by 4 bases and J by 4 bases, with 17 bases between. The CDR3 loop spans 16 amino acids. CDR1 and CDR2 from the germline V gene are LGHDT and YNNKEL (reference sequence).

Ten or more counts support this clonotype. J is TRBJ2-5 and V is TRBV5-1; D unresolved. Germline values: CDR1 SGHRS, CDR2 YFSETQ. V lost 2 bases and J 5 bases, leaving 7 bases between the germline ends. The CDR3 runs 12 residues. CDR3 region: CASSLGLETQYF. Here the CDR3 DNA reads TGCGCCAGCAGCTTAGGGCTGGAGACCCAGTACTTC.

The rearrangement joins TRBV7-9 to TRBJ1-2; D unclear. Germline CDR1 SEHNR, CDR2 FQNEAQ (reference sequence). CDR3 length: 12 residues. V lost 5 bases and J 7 bases, leaving 11 bases between the germline ends. This chain's CDR3 is CASSPGWFGYTF. As DNA, the CDR3 is TGTGCCAGCAGCCCCGGTTGGTTTGGCTACACCTTC.

V gene TRBV27 combines with J gene TRBJ1-3; D unclear. In germline, CDR1 is MNHEY, CDR2 SMNVEV (reference sequence). The V end lost 5 bases, the J end lost 4 bases, and 18 bases lay between the germline ends. This CDR3 region has 16 residues. In DNA, the CDR3 is TGTGCCAGCAGTCCCGACGGCCCGCTAAGGGGAAACACCATATATTTT. This translates into CASSPDGPLRGNTIYF.

V usage is TRBV12-3 or TRBV12-4 and J usage is TRBJ2-3, with D possibly TRBD2 on 6 matching bases. The CDR3 extends over 15 amino acids. V shed 2 bases and J shed 4 bases, with 13 bases lying between them. DNA for the CDR3: TGTGCCAGCAGTTTACGGGGGAGAGGGTCAGATACGCAGTATTTT. Translated, it gives CASSLRGRGSDTQYF.

The chain has TRBV20-1 and TRBJ1-5; maybe TRBD1 (6 bases). Trimming pared 3 bases from V and 6 bases from J, leaving 12 bases between. The germline V gene has CDR1 DFQATT and CDR2 SNEGSKA (reference sequence). The CDR3 is made up of 13 amino acids. The CDR3: CSARGGEGQPQHF. DNA for the CDR3: TGCAGTGCTAGGGGGGGCGAGGGTCAGCCCCAGCATTTT.

As regards this clonotype: The junction departs from germline at one end; a sequencing error may be responsible. This chain links TRBV20-1 with TRBJ2-2, with 8 bases that match TRBD1. The CDR3 consists of 16 residues. In germline, CDR1 is DFQATT, CDR2 SNEGSKA (reference sequence). The CDR3 spells CSARGIRTGRAGELIF. The CDR3 nucleotides read TGCAGTGCTAGAGGGATACGGACAGGGAGAGCCGGGGAGCTGATTTTT.

V usage is TRBV9 and J usage is TRBJ2-3; 14 bases line up with TRBD2. Looked up from germline, CDR1 is SGDLS and CDR2 is YYNGEE. The CDR3 loop spans 19 amino acids. V lost 1 base, J lost 2 bases, and 9 bases stayed unmatched. For the CDR3, the DNA is TGTGCCAGCAGCGTAACGAGTCGGACTAGCGGGAGGTCCACAGATACGCAGTATTTT. Encoded protein: CASSVTSRTSGRSTDTQYF.

The sample holds one count of this clonotype. The chain links TRBV27 to TRBJ2-5; TRBD2 matches at 11 bases. V shed 8 bases, J shed 5 bases, and the junction held 16 bases outside the gene matches. CDR3 length equals 17 residues. From germline, CDR1 is MNHEY and CDR2 SMNVEV (reference sequence). This chain's CDR3 is CASSGLAGGGPKETQYF. CDR3 sequence (DNA): TGTGCCAGCTCGGGGCTAGCGGGAGGCGGGCCTAAGGAGACCCAGTACTTC.

The chain has TRBV27 and TRBJ2-7; a weak D match, TRBD2 (6 bases). Germline CDR1 reads MNHEY; CDR2 reads SMNVEV (reference sequence). Trimming took 7 bases from V and 2 from J, leaving 21 bases between them. This CDR3 region has 16 residues. The DNA of the CDR3 is TGTGCCAGCAAATACGCGTCCAGCGGGTTCACCTACGAGCAGTACTTC. Amino acid sequence: CASKYASSGFTYEQYF.

This clonotype has a single count. This rearrangement joins TRBV9 to TRBJ2-7; D is uncertain. Trimming removed 0 bases from V and 1 base from J, with 8 bases in between. There are 14 residues in the CDR3. The V gene's germline CDR1 is SGDLS and CDR2 YYNGEE. The CDR3 nucleotides read TGTGCCAGCAGCGTAGCTATCGGATCCTACGAGCAGTACTTC. It translates to CASSVAIGSYEQYF.

The CDR3 loop is CASSLTRGLAGVDTQYF. The CDR3 nucleotides read TGTGCCAGCAGTCTAACCAGAGGACTAGCGGGAGTGGATACGCAGTATTTT. The genes are TRBV27 and TRBJ2-3; 13 bases match TRBD2. The ends lost 5 bases at V and 6 bases at J; junction bases unmatched: 11. CDR3 size: 17 residues. Germline V gives CDR1 MNHEY, CDR2 SMNVEV (reference sequence).

A few counts support this clonotype. This chain uses TRBV5-5 with TRBJ2-3; 8 bases match TRBD1. The CDR3 runs 15 residues. The ends lost 3 bases at V and 2 bases at J; junction bases unmatched: 5. CDR1 SGHKS and CDR2 YYEKEE come from the germline V gene (reference sequence). This chain's CDR3 is CASSWDRSPTDTQYF. The CDR3 coding sequence is TGTGCCAGCAGCTGGGACAGGTCCCCCACAGATACGCAGTATTTT.